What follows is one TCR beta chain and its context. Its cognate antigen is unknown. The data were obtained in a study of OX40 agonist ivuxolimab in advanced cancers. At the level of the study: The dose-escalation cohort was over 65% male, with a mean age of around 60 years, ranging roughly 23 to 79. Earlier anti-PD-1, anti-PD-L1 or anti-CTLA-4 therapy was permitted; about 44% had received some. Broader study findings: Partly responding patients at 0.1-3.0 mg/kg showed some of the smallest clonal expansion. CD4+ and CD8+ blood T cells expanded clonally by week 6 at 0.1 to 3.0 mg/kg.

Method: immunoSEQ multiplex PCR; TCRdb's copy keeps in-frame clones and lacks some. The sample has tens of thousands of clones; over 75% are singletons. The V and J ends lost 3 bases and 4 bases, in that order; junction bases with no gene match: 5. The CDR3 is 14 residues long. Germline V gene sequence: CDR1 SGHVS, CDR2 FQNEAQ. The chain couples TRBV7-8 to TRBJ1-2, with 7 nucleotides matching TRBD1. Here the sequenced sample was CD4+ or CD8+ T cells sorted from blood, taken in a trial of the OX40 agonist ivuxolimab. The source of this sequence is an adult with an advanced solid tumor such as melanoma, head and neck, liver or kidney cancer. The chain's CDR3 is CASSFGDSLYGYTF. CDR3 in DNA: TGTGCCAGCAGCTTTGGGGACAGCCTCTATGGCTACACCTTC.